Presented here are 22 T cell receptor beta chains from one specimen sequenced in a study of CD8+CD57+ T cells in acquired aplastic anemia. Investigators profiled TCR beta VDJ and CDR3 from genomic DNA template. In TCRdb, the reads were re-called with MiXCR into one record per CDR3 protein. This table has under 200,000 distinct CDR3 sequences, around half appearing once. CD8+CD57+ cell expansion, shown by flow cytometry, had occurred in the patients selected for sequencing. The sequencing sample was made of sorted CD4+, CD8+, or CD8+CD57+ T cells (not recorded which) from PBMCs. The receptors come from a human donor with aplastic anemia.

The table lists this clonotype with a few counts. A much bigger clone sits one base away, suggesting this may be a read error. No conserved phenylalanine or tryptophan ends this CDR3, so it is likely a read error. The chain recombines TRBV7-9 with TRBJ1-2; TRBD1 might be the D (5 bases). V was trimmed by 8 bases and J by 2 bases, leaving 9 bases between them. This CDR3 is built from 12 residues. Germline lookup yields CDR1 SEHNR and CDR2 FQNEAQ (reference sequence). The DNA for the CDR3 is TGTGCCAGCGTGACAGAGAACTATGGCTACACCTTA. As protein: CASVTENYGYTL.

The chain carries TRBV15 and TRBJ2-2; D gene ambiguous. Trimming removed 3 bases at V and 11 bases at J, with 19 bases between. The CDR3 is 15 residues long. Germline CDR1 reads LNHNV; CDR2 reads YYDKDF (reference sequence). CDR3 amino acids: CATSSPGRREYELFF. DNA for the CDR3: TGTGCCACCAGCAGCCCAGGTCGCCGCGAATATGAGCTGTTTTTT.

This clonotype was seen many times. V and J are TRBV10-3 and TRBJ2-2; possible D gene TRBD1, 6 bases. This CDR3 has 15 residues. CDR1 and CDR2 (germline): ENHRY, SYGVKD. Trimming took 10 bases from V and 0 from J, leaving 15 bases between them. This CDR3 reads CASSDRTPNTGELFF. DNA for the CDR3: TGTGCCAGCAGCGACAGGACCCCGAACACCGGGGAGCTGTTTTTT.

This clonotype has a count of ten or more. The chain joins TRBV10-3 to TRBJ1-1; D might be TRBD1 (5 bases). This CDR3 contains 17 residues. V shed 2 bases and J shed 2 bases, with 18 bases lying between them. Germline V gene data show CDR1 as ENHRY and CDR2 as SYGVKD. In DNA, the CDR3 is TGTGCCATCAGTGAGGCGGGGAGGGGCGAGGCCAACACTGAAGCTTTCTTT. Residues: CAISEAGRGEANTEAFF.

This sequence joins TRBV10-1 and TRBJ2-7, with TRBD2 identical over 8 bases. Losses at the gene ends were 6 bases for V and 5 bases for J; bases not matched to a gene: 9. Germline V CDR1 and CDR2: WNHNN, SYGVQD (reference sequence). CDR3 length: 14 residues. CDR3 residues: CASSITGLADEQYF. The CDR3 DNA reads TGCGCCAGCAGCATAACTGGACTAGCCGACGAGCAGTACTTC.

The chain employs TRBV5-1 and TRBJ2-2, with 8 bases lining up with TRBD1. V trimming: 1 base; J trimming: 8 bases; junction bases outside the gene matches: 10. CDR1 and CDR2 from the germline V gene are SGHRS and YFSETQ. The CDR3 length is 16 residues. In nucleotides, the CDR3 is TGCGCCAGCAGCTTGAGTGTCCAGGGGGCCTCGGGGGAGCTGTTTTTT. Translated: CASSLSVQGASGELFF.

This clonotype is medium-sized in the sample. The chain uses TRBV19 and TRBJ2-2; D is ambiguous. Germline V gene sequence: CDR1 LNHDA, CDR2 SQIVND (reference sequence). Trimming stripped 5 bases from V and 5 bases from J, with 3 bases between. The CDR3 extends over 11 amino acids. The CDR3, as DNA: TGTGCCAGTAGTTTAACCGGGGAGCTGTTTTTT. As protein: CASSLTGELFF.

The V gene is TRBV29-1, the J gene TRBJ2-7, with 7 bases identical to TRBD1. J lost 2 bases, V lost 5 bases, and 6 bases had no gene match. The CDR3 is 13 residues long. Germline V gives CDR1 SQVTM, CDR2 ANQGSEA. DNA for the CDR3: TGCAGCGTTCTAGGGACAGCAACCTACGAGCAGTACTTC. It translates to CSVLGTATYEQYF.

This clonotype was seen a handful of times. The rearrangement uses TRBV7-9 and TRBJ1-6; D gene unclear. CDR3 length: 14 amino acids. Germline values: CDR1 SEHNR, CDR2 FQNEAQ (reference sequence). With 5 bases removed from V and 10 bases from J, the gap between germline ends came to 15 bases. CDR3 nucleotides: TGTGCCAGCAGCCCCGATTTGGTAGGATCACCCCTCCACTTT. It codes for CASSPDLVGSPLHF.

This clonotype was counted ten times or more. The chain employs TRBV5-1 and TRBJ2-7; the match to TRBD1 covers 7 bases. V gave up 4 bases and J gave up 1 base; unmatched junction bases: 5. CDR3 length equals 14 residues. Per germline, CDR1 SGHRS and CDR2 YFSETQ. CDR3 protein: CASSLKGASYEQYF. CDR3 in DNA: TGCGCCAGCAGCCTAAAGGGGGCTTCCTACGAGCAGTACTTC.

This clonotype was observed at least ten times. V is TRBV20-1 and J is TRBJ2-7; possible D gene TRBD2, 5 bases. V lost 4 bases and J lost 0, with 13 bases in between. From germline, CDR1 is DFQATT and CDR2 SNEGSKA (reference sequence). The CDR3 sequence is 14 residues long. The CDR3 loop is CSATRAGSSYEQYF. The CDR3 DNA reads TGCAGTGCTACCCGGGCGGGCAGCTCCTACGAGCAGTACTTC.

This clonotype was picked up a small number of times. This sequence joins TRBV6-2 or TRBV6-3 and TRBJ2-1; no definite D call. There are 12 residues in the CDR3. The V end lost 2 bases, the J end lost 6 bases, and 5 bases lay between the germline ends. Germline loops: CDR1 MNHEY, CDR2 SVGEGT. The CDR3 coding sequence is TGTGCCAGCAGTTACCAAGTCAATGAGCAGTTCTTC. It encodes CASSYQVNEQFF.

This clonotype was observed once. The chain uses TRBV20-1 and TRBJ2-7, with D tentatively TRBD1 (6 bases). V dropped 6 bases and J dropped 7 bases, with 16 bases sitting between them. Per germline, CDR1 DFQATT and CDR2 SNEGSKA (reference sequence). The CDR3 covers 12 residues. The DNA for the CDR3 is TGCAGTGCCAGGCCCGCAGGGGTAGAGCAGTACTTC. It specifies CSARPAGVEQYF.

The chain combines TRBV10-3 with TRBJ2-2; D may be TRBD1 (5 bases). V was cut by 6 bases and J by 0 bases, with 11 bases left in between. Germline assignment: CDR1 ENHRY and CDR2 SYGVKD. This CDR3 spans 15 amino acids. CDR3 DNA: TGTGCCATCAGCCCTGGGGCTACGAACACCGGGGAGCTGTTTTTT. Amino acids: CAISPGATNTGELFF.

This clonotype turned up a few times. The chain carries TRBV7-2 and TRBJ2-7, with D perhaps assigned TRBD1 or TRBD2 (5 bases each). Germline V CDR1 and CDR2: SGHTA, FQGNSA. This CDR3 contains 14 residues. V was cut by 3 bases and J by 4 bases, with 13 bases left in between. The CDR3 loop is CASSFSTGQYEQYF. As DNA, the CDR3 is TGTGCCAGCAGCTTTTCGACGGGGCAATACGAGCAGTACTTC.

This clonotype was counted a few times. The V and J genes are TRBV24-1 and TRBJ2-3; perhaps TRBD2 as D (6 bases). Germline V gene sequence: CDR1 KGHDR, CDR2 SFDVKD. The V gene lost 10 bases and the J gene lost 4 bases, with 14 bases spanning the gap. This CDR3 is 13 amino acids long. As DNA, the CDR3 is TGTGCCACGAACGGGGGACGGTCAGATACGCAGTATTTT. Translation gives CATNGGRSDTQYF.

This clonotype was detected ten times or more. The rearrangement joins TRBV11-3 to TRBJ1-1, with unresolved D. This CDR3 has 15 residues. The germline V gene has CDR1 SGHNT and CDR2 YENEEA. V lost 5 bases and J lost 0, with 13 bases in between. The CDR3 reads CASSPEQSMNTEAFF. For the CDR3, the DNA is TGTGCCAGCAGCCCGGAACAGAGCATGAACACTGAAGCTTTCTTT.

CDR3 protein: CATKTGVGNQPQHF. CDR3 sequence (DNA): TGTGCCACCAAGACAGGGGTTGGCAATCAGCCCCAGCATTTT. The chain combines TRBV10-3 with TRBJ1-5, with 8 bases lining up with TRBD1. V dropped 10 bases and J dropped 2; count of bases not matched to a gene: 7. Germline V gene data show CDR1 as ENHRY and CDR2 as SYGVKD. There are 14 residues in the CDR3.

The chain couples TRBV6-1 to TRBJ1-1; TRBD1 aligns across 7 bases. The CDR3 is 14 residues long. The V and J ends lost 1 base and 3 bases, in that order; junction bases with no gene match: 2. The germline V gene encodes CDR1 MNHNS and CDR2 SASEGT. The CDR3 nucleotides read TGTGCCAGCAGTGAAGACAGGGGTGACACTGAAGCTTTCTTT. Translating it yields CASSEDRGDTEAFF.

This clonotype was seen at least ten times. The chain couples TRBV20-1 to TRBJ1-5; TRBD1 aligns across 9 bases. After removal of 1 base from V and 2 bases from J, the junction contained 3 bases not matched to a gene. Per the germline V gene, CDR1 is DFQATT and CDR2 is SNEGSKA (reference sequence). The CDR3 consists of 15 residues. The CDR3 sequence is CSARVQGAGNQPQHF. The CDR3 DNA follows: TGCAGTGCTAGAGTACAGGGGGCCGGCAATCAGCCCCAGCATTTT.

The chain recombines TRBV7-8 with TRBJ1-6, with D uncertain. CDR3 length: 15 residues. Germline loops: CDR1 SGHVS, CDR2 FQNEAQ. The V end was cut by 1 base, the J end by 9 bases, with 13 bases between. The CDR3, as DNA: TGTGCCAGCAGCTTAGACTTGGTACCGAGTTCACCCCTCCACTTT. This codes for CASSLDLVPSSPLHF.

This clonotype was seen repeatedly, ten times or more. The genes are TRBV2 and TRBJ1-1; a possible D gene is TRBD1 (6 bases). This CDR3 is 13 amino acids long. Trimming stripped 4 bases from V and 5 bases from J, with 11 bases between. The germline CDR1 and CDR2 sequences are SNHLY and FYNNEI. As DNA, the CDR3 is TGTGCCAGCAGTGCAGGGGAGCCAACTGAAGCTTTCTTT. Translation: CASSAGEPTEAFF. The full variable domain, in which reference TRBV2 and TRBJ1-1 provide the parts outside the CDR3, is EPEVTQTPSHQVTQMGQEVILRCVPISNHLYFYWYRQILGQKVEFLVSFYNNEISEKSEIFDDQFSVERPDGSNFTLKIRSTKLEDSAMYFCASSAGEPTEAFFGQGTRLTVV.